A few counts support the clone carrying this T cell receptor beta chain. These data belong to a study of blood T cell repertoires in COVID-19. V shed 8 bases and J 7 bases; nucleotides not matched to a gene: 11. Germline values: CDR1 MDHEN, CDR2 SYDVKM. This CDR3 is built from 14 residues. Profiling relied on immunoSEQ multiplex PCR, and the TCRdb table lists in-frame clones only, not all of them. The data contain around 130,000 clones, approximately 81% of them seen just once; the ten biggest clones take up about 3.8%. The TCR originated in a man in his sixties with acute or convalescent COVID-19. V gene TRBV28 combines with J gene TRBJ2-1; TRBD2 aligns across 7 bases. The material sequenced was peripheral blood. CDR3 DNA sequence: TGTGCCAGCCTCCTGCCGGGGGGAGGTAATGAGCAGTTCTTC. Translated, it gives CASLLPGGGNEQFF. The full variable domain, rest sourced from reference TRBV28 and TRBJ2-1, is DVKVTQSSRYLVKRTGEKVFLECVQDMDHENMFWYRQDPGLGLRLIYFSYDVKMKEKGDIPEGYSVSREKKERFSLILESASTNQTSMYLCASLLPGGGNEQFFGPGTRLTVL.